The subject of this entry is one TCR beta chain. The record originates from a study of blood T cell repertoires in COVID-19. Overall study context: Material from acute and convalescent COVID-19 was sourced from the United States, Italy and Spain. T cells, B-cell-depleted T cells, or PBMCs provided the cDNA or gDNA that served as material.

Seattle researchers signed up patients amid active infection and tracked them longitudinally. The germline gives CDR1 MDHEN, CDR2 SYDVKM. There are 14 residues in the CDR3. V dropped 6 bases and J dropped 6; count of bases not matched to a gene: 7. How the authors handled the data: Amplifying reference gene primers gave estimates of nucleated cell counts. Sequenced by immunoSEQ multiplex PCR; TCRdb stores in-frame clones only, minus some. V, J and clone size were drawn from that table, and D and trimming were deduced from the DNA. The data show around 230,000 clones, approximately 85% seen once. The origin of this receptor is a man aged 45-60 years with COVID-19, enrolled during active disease. The sample was peripheral blood. The V gene is TRBV28, the J gene TRBJ1-5, with 8 positions matching TRBD1. CDR3: CASSSGGAGQPQHF. The DNA for the CDR3 is TGTGCCAGCAGCTCAGGGGGCGCGGGTCAGCCCCAGCATTTT.